These 18 T cell receptor beta chains were sequenced from one sample in a study of CXCR3-negative and CXCR3-positive naive CD8 T cells. Findings and caveats of the study: The TRB CDR3s that CXCR3-positive naive cells carried were more hydrophobic than those of CXCR3-negative naive cells.

The authors prepared UMI-labeled TRB cDNA libraries by 5' RACE. Each CDR3 protein gets one entry in TCRdb, which reprocessed the 5' RACE reads and gives no DNA. Its table lists 90,000 to 150,000 distinct CDR3 sequences. Their antigens are not known. The specimen sequenced was naive CXCR3+ CD8+ T cells from blood. Sample subset: CD45RO-CCR7+CD27+CD95- naive CD8+ T cells expressing CXCR3 (TNR3+). The receptors stem from a human donor in good health. Some clones in this sample may be carry-over from other donors' samples.

The genes are TRBV28 and TRBJ2-7; absent DNA, TCRdb's TRBD1 call cannot be checked. The CDR3 contains 21 residues. CDR1 and CDR2 (germline): MDHEN, SYDVKM. The CDR3: CASSFYSRDRAVAGGIYEQYF.

This chain uses TRBV2 with TRBJ1-5; TCRdb reports TRBD1, a call that lacks DNA to check it against. CDR1 SNHLY and CDR2 FYNNEI come from the germline V gene. The CDR3 is made up of 19 amino acids. CDR3 loop: CASKGFPGTGDDGNQPQHF. Drawing the rest from reference TRBV2 and TRBJ1-5, the complete variable domain is EPEVTQTPSHQVTQMGQEVILRCVPISNHLYFYWYRQILGQKVEFLVSFYNNEISEKSEIFDDQFSVERPDGSNFTLKIRSTKLEDSAMYFCASKGFPGTGDDGNQPQHFGDGTRLSIL.

V gene TRBV15 combines with J gene TRBJ2-7; TCRdb designates TRBD1, a call that cannot be tested without DNA. This CDR3 has 16 amino acids. In germline, CDR1 is LNHNV, CDR2 YYDKDF (reference sequence). CDR3 region: CATSRASTGSRNEQYF.

V and J are TRBV12-3 or TRBV12-4 and TRBJ2-1. The length of the CDR3 is 15 residues. The chain's CDR3 is CASRFARGSYNEQFF.

This chain links TRBV4-2 with TRBJ2-5; with no DNA, the TCRdb D assignment of TRBD2 cannot be verified. Germline V lookup: CDR1 LGHNA, CDR2 YNFKEQ. This CDR3 contains 16 residues. The CDR3 is CASSQEAGGLRETQYF.

The V gene is TRBV3-1, the J gene TRBJ2-7. CDR3 size: 13 residues. Germline CDR1 reads LGHDT; CDR2 reads YNNKEL (reference sequence). The CDR3 sequence is CASSPTLSYEQYF.

The chain uses TRBV30 and TRBJ2-3; TCRdb gives TRBD2 as the D gene, but with no DNA this cannot be confirmed. CDR1 is GTSNPN, CDR2 SVGIG, per germline (reference sequence). The length of the CDR3 is 20 residues. CDR3 loop: CAWTGILEDSGGGDTDTQYF.

The V call is TRBV6-4, the J call TRBJ1-5; there is no DNA to check the TCRdb D call of TRBD1. Per germline, CDR1 MRHNA and CDR2 SNTAGT. The CDR3 runs to 17 residues. CDR3 region: CASSDSWTGVFTQPQHF.

This chain links TRBV21-1 with TRBJ2-1; the TCRdb call, TRBD1, lacks DNA for checking. TRBV21-1 is recorded as a pseudogene. The CDR3 covers 16 residues. The CDR3 loop is CASSKGRTGTYNEQFF.

The chain couples TRBV6-4 to TRBJ2-3; TCRdb names TRBD2, which stays unverified in the absence of DNA. CDR3 length: 16 residues. In germline, CDR1 is MRHNA, CDR2 SNTAGT. CDR3 sequence: CASSDSSGGATDTQYF.

V gene TRBV6-2 or TRBV6-3 combines with J gene TRBJ2-1; TCRdb's assignment of TRBD2 cannot be checked, as there is no DNA. The V gene's germline CDR1 is MNHEY and CDR2 SVGEGT. There are 15 residues in the CDR3. The CDR3: CASSYDSSVGNEQFF.

J is TRBJ2-7 and V is TRBV29-1; the TCRdb call, TRBD2, lacks DNA for checking. CDR3 length equals 14 residues. Looked up from germline, CDR1 is SQVTM and CDR2 is ANQGSEA. The CDR3 loop is CSIGTGTVTYEQYF.

The J gene is TRBJ2-1, the V gene TRBV4-2; TCRdb gives TRBD1 as the D gene, but with no DNA this cannot be confirmed. Germline V gene sequence: CDR1 LGHNA, CDR2 YNFKEQ. The CDR3 has 16 amino acids. CDR3 residues: CASRTAGAGSYNEQFF.

The chain employs TRBV6-4 and TRBJ1-1; TCRdb indicates TRBD1, and absent DNA this call remains unverified. Germline V lookup: CDR1 MRHNA, CDR2 SNTAGT. This CDR3 contains 14 residues. CDR3 loop: CASRADSRGTEAFF.

This sequence joins TRBV29-1 and TRBJ2-7; TCRdb gives TRBD1 as the D gene, but with no DNA this cannot be confirmed. The CDR3 totals 16 residues. The germline V gene has CDR1 SQVTM and CDR2 ANQGSEA. CDR3 sequence reads: CSVEPTGTGGSYEQYF.

The chain uses TRBV28 and TRBJ1-5. The CDR3 extends over 16 amino acids. CDR1 is MDHEN and CDR2 is SYDVKM in the germline V gene. CDR3 amino acids: CASSPLPGGANQPQHF.

The V and J genes are TRBV4-3 and TRBJ2-7; TCRdb's D call of TRBD2 is untestable without DNA. The germline V gene encodes CDR1 LGHNA and CDR2 YSLEER. The CDR3 sequence is 15 residues long. The CDR3 loop is CASSPGTSGPYEQYF.

The J gene is TRBJ2-7, the V gene TRBV6-5. The CDR3 length is 13 residues. CDR1 and CDR2 (germline): MNHEY, SVGAGI. The CDR3 region is CASSYGGSYEQYF.